A selection of T cell receptor beta chains follows, all from one sample in a study of Tregs in tolerant kidney transplant recipients. TCRdb's copy holds only in-frame clones and misses some; the assay was immunoSEQ multiplex PCR. The table lists around 52,000 clones, about 86% of them singletons, with roughly 5.2% in the top ten. Sequences were obtained from CD4+ T cells from blood. The receptor set was obtained from a human donor in good health. CDR3s include the opening cysteine and the closing phenylalanine or tryptophan. D genes are given only for firm matches. A clone size is listed for some rows: how often the clone was seen (once, few, many), or a class if it is expanded.

>TRBJ1-6|TRBV5-4|-|few
CASSLGQVGDNSPLHF
TGTGCCAGCAGCTTGGGACAGGTGGGGGACAATTCACCCCTCCACTTT
>TRBJ2-1|TRBV28|TRBD2|-
CASNSGRAGNEQFF
TGTGCCAGCAATAGCGGGAGGGCCGGAAATGAGCAGTTCTTC
>TRBJ1-3|TRBV12-5|-|-
CASSRGASGNTIYF
TGTGCTAGTTCCAGGGGCGCCTCTGGAAACACCATATATTTT
>TRBJ2-7|TRBV16|-|-
CASSQSNYEQYF
TGTGCCAGCAGCCAATCGAATTACGAGCAGTACTTC
>TRBJ1-1|TRBV5-6|-|once
CASSPWGGHRNTEAFF
TGTGCCAGCAGCCCCTGGGGGGGGCATAGGAACACTGAAGCTTTCTTT
>TRBJ1-1|TRBV19|TRBD1|-
CASSTRQGGTNTEAFF
TGTGCCAGTAGTACCAGACAGGGGGGGACGAACACTGAAGCTTTCTTT
>TRBJ2-7|TRBV28|TRBD1|once
CASSAAGTGGYEQYF
TGTGCCAGCAGTGCAGCCGGGACAGGGGGCTACGAGCAGTACTTC
>TRBJ2-6|TRBV11-1|TRBD1|-
CASSPFRDRVSNVLTF
TGTGCCAGCAGCCCATTCCGGGACAGGGTGAGCAACGTCCTGACTTTC
>TRBJ1-3|TRBV9|-|-
CASSVSTGSGNTIYF
TGTGCCAGCAGCGTCAGTACAGGCTCCGGAAACACCATATATTTT
>TRBJ2-7|TRBV18|-|-
CASSPPLDIVRQYF
TGTGCCAGCTCACCACCGCTGGACATAGTAAGGCAGTACTTC
>TRBJ1-2|TRBV15|-|once
CATSTLGNYGYTF
TGTGCCACCAGCACACTAGGGAACTATGGCTACACCTTC
>TRBJ1-3|TRBV7-8|-|-
CASSVTLGGADGNTIYF
TGTGCCAGCTCGGTCACACTCGGGGGGGCGGATGGAAACACCATATATTTT
>TRBJ2-2|TRBV7-9|-|-
CASSFSILGPGELFF
TGTGCCAGCAGCTTTTCGATACTAGGTCCCGGGGAGCTGTTTTTT
>TRBJ1-3|TRBV5-6|-|once
CASSSFGGNTIYF
TGTGCCAGCAGCTCCTTCGGTGGAAACACCATATATTTT
>TRBJ1-5|TRBV19|-|-
CASSWGVSGNQPQHF
TGTGCCAGTAGTTGGGGCGTATCGGGCAATCAGCCCCAGCATTTT
>TRBJ2-2|TRBV5-6|TRBD1|-
CASSSGTGGYRVTGELFF
TGTGCCAGCAGCTCCGGGACAGGGGGCTATAGAGTCACCGGGGAGCTGTTTTTT
>TRBJ2-5|TRBV11-2|TRBD1|-
CASSHGTGSFGYQETQYF
TGTGCCAGCAGCCACGGGACAGGGTCGTTCGGGTACCAAGAGACCCAGTACTTC
>TRBJ2-5|TRBV5-1|TRBD1|-
CASSLGTGEETQYF
TGCGCCAGCAGCTTGGGGACAGGGGAGGAGACCCAGTACTTC
>TRBJ2-7|TRBV5-1|TRBD2|once
CASSLGRTSGIYEQYF
TGCGCCAGCAGCTTGGGGCGGACTAGCGGGATCTACGAGCAGTACTTC
>TRBJ2-5|TRBV2|TRBD2|-
CASSERTSGQETRYF
TGTGCCAGCAGTGAGAGGACTAGCGGACAAGAGACCCGGTACTTC
>TRBJ1-6|TRBV6-5|TRBD1|-
CASSWSRGGNSPLHF
TGTGCCAGCAGCTGGAGCAGGGGGGGTAATTCACCCCTCCACTTT
>TRBJ2-6|TRBV30|-|-
CAWTRSRSSGANVLTF
TGTGCCTGGACACGGTCCCGGAGCTCTGGGGCCAACGTCCTGACTTTC